These T cell receptor beta chains were read from a single sample in a study of shared clonotypes between healthy human individuals. The repertoire was sequenced with immunoSEQ multiplex PCR; TCRdb's copy has only in-frame clones and lacks some. Among about 2.5 million clones listed, 85% to 95% were seen once. Material for sequencing was naive CD4+ T cells from PBMCs. These receptors were taken from a man between 18 and 29 years old in good health. Some clones in this sample may be carry-over from other donors' samples. Each CDR3 is given with its conserved first and last residue. Each record gives: J gene, V gene, D gene, clone size, CDR3 DNA, CDR3 protein. The D gene is left open where the match is weak. Part of the rows lack a size; the others show once, few, many or a class for expanded clones.

TRBJ2-1,TRBV2,TRBD1,NA,TGTGCCAGCAGCCGCCGGGACAGGGGTATCTTCGATGAGCAGTTCTTC,CASSRRDRGIFDEQFF
TRBJ2-7,TRBV19,NA,NA,TGTGCCAGTAGTATACAGGGAGCCGCCTACGAGCAGTACTTC,CASSIQGAAYEQYF
TRBJ1-6,TRBV30,NA,NA,TGTGCCTGGAGTACAGGGCTTTCTCTAAGCTCCTATAATTCACCCCTCCACTTT,CAWSTGLSLSSYNSPLHF
TRBJ2-5,TRBV28,TRBD2,NA,TGTGCCAGCAGCCGGCCGACTAGCGTACCTCAAGAGACCCAGTACTTC,CASSRPTSVPQETQYF
TRBJ1-1,TRBV28,NA,NA,TGTGCCAGCAGTTTTAGTAGCGGAGGGGGCACTGAAGCTTTCTTT,CASSFSSGGGTEAFF
TRBJ2-7,TRBV7-2,TRBD2,NA,TGTGCCAGCAGCCTTACCGGACTAGCGGGAGCCGAGCAGTACTTC,CASSLTGLAGAEQYF
TRBJ2-5,TRBV29-1,TRBD2,NA,TGCAGCGTCCGCGGGAGGGCCGTAGAGACCCAGTACTTC,CSVRGRAVETQYF
TRBJ2-2,TRBV27,NA,NA,TGTGCCAGCAGTTTATTTAGGACAGTGTTCGGCGGGGAGCTGTTTTTT,CASSLFRTVFGGELFF
TRBJ2-5,TRBV18,TRBD2,once,TGTGCCAGCTCAGCGGTGCTAGCGGGAGAAGAGACCCAGTACTTC,CASSAVLAGEETQYF
TRBJ2-7,TRBV25-1,NA,NA,TGTGCCAGCAGTAGCTGGGGCTACGAGCAGTACTTC,CASSSWGYEQYF
TRBJ2-1,TRBV10-2,TRBD2,once,TGCGCCAGCACCAGTGAGGGACTAGCGGTCAATGAGCAGTTCTTC,CASTSEGLAVNEQFF
TRBJ2-1,TRBV29-1,NA,NA,TGCAGCGCTCGGGGCGTACCGTACAATGAGCAGTTCTTC,CSARGVPYNEQFF
TRBJ2-7,TRBV15,NA,NA,TGTGCCACCAGCAGAGATCGCGCTGTCTACGAGCAGTACTTC,CATSRDRAVYEQYF
TRBJ1-1,TRBV5-1,NA,NA,TGCGCCAGCAGCTTGGTGGGAACGAACACTGAAGCTTTCTTT,CASSLVGTNTEAFF
TRBJ2-1,TRBV5-1,TRBD1,NA,TGCGCCAGCAGCTTGGCTCCCGGGACAGCGTACAATGAGCAGTTCTTC,CASSLAPGTAYNEQFF
TRBJ1-1,TRBV5-1,NA,NA,TGCGCCAGCAGCTTACAGGGTGGGAACACTGAAGCTTTCTTT,CASSLQGGNTEAFF
TRBJ2-7,TRBV28,NA,NA,TGTGCCAGCAGTTCGCCCGACCTGGGCTCCTACGAGCAGTACTTC,CASSSPDLGSYEQYF
TRBJ1-2,TRBV7-6,NA,NA,TGTGCCAGCAGCTTATGGGAGGACCAAGGGGATGGCTACACCTTC,CASSLWEDQGDGYTF
TRBJ2-7,TRBV11-2,NA,few,TGTGCCAGCAGCTTAGGACAGTCCTACGAGCAGTACTTC,CASSLGQSYEQYF
TRBJ1-2,TRBV28,NA,NA,TGTGCCAGCAGTTCTTCCTCGGGCTACACCTTC,CASSSSSGYTF
TRBJ2-4,TRBV2,TRBD1,once,TGTGCCAGCGCGACAGGGGGGACCTGGAACATTCAGTACTTC,CASATGGTWNIQYF
TRBJ2-5,TRBV7-9,TRBD1,NA,TGTGCCAGCAGCCGGGGACAGGGGGCTACGGAGACCCAGTACTTC,CASSRGQGATETQYF
TRBJ1-1,TRBV5-1,NA,NA,TGCGCCAGCAGCCAAACCAGGGTGATATCTGAAGCTTTCTTT,CASSQTRVISEAFF
TRBJ2-5,TRBV19,TRBD1,NA,TGTGCCAGTAGTACTCAGGGGGCCGCGGAGACCCAGTACTTC,CASSTQGAAETQYF
TRBJ1-5,TRBV7-2,TRBD1,NA,TGTGCCAGCAGCTCTGGACAGGGGCCGGGGCAGCCCCAGCATTTT,CASSSGQGPGQPQHF
TRBJ1-1,TRBV19,NA,NA,TGTGCCAGTAGTATAGAAGAGGGAATGAACACTGAAGCTTTCTTT,CASSIEEGMNTEAFF
TRBJ2-1,TRBV11-2,TRBD1,NA,TGTGCCAGCAGCCGGGACAGGTTTGAGGAGCAGTTCTTC,CASSRDRFEEQFF
TRBJ1-1,TRBV4-3,NA,NA,TGCGCCAGCAGCCAAGACGGGGGGGTTTACACTGAAGCTTTCTTT,CASSQDGGVYTEAFF
TRBJ2-3,TRBV28,TRBD2,NA,TGTGCCAGCAGTCCTGCCGGGAGCGGGAGTACAGATACGCAGTATTTT,CASSPAGSGSTDTQYF
TRBJ1-1,TRBV18,NA,NA,TGTGCCAGCTCACAGGGAGAGGTCACTGAAGCTTTCTTT,CASSQGEVTEAFF